The clone carrying this T cell receptor beta chain occurred once. The sample comes from a study of blood T cell repertoires in COVID-19. There are 16 residues in the CDR3. CDR1 and CDR2 (germline): SGHRS, YFSETQ. V was clipped by 4 bases and J by 3 bases; unmatched bases: 7. In the authors' workflow: The authors estimated nucleated cell counts from reference gene primer amplification. Only in-frame clones appear in the TCRdb table, and some are missing; sequencing was by immunoSEQ multiplex PCR. V, J and clone size reflect that table, while D and trimming were determined from the DNA. Of over 95,000 clones in the sample, 81% are singletons; the top ten hold around 9.3%.

The chain combines TRBV5-1 with TRBJ2-3; 11 nucleotides line up with TRBD1. The sample taken for sequencing was peripheral blood. This TCR derives from a human donor in a cohort sampled during active COVID-19. The CDR3 nucleotides are TGCGCCAGCAGCAGCGGACAGGGGGCGAAGACAGATACGCAGTATTTT. This codes for CASSSGQGAKTDTQYF.